This record concerns one T cell receptor (beta chain) sequence. Its antigen is not known. CD4+ T cells specific for antigen were expanded with viral peptide pools by the ViraFEST assay before sequencing. Investigators separated out CD4+ T cells once around nine days of culture had passed. PCR showed that the person got SARS-CoV-2 infection at some point between March and December 2020. Wells of two million PBMC each were grown with about 9.5 IU/ml IL-2 and around 10 ug/ml peptides. Germline V gene sequence: CDR1 SNHLY, CDR2 FYNNEI. The CDR3 contains 13 residues. Germline trimming cut 2 bases from V and 6 bases from J; bases unmatched to any gene: 4. This sample was included in a study of vaccination effects on CD4 cells after COVID-19. Clones were read by immunoSEQ multiplex PCR, and TCRdb kept only the in-frame ones, dropping some. The profile shows 26,000 or so clones, 78% of them singletons.

Sequences were derived from CD4+ T cells from PBMCs cultured with HCoV-NL63 spike peptides, sampled before COVID-19 vaccination. The sequence was obtained from a human donor who had a prior SARS-CoV-2 infection. This chain uses TRBV2 with TRBJ2-7; 7 bases line up with TRBD2. The CDR3 sequence: CASSEIWGGEQYF. The CDR3 DNA follows: TGTGCCAGCAGTGAAATTTGGGGGGGCGAGCAGTACTTC.